The clone carrying this TCR beta chain has a handful of counts. CDR3 length equals 15 residues. Trimming removed 0 bases at V and 1 base at J, with 10 bases between. The germline gives CDR1 SGHRS, CDR2 YFSETQ. This sample stems from a study of cytomegalovirus exposure and HLA in healthy donors. PCR amplification relied on 60 Vbeta primers (plus 13 Jbeta primers). This table comes from immunoSEQ multiplex PCR, and its TCRdb copy is limited to in-frame clones, with some not included. The table shows about 230,000 clones, with about three quarters occurring only once. Sequences were obtained from PBMCs. This TCR was recovered from a boy aged 5 to 17 in good health and CMV-seronegative. The chain links TRBV5-1 to TRBJ1-1; D is unclear. CDR3 in amino acids: CASSLGNSRNTEAFF. CDR3 DNA: TGCGCCAGCAGCTTGGGTAATAGTAGGAACACTGAAGCTTTCTTT. The complete variable domain, with remaining parts taken from reference TRBV5-1 and TRBJ1-1, reads KAGVTQTPRYLIKTRGQQVTLSCSPISGHRSVSWYQQTPGQGLQFLFEYFSETQRNKGNFPGRFSGRQFSNSRSEMNVSTLELGDSALYLCASSLGNSRNTEAFFGQGTRLTVV.